This TCR beta chain comes out of a study of cytomegalovirus exposure and HLA in healthy donors. On the study more broadly: From donors who were HLA-typed, an early data release held around 80 million unique TCRs. Within the Caucasian-associated ancestry cluster were around four fifths of the approximately 400 genotyped donors. Findings and limits, study-wide: As was reported, the HLA-A and HLA-B alleles of most subjects were accurately predicted from TCR beta sequences.

For this clone: What it binds is unknown.

PCR used 60 Vbeta primers and 13 Jbeta primers. The assay was immunoSEQ multiplex PCR, and TCRdb's table has in-frame clones only and misses some. The sample has roughly 100,000 clones; 60% to 85% are singletons. CDR1 SGDLS and CDR2 YYNGEE come from the germline V gene. CDR3 length equals 13 residues. Trimming took 6 bases from V and 7 from J, leaving 13 bases between them. This sequence was found in a male donor in good health and CMV-seronegative. The specimen sequenced was PBMCs. The gene calls are TRBV9 and TRBJ2-2, with D uncertain. CDR3 loop: CASKPAEIGELFF. The CDR3 region has the DNA TGTGCCAGCAAACCCGCGGAAATCGGGGAGCTGTTTTTT. Supplemented by reference TRBV9 and TRBJ2-2, the full variable domain reads DSGVTQTPKHLITATGQRVTLRCSPRSGDLSVYWYQQSLDQGLQFLIQYYNGEERAKGNILERFSAQQFPDLHSELNLSSLELGDSALYFCASKPAEIGELFFGEGSRLTVL.